These 2 T cell receptor beta chains were all obtained from the same sample, sequenced in a study of PD-1 blockade in classical Hodgkin lymphoma. Data came from immunoSEQ multiplex PCR; TCRdb stores just in-frame clones and leaves some out. The table lists 64,000 or so clones, over 85% of them singletons. Time point reported: cycle 4 day 1 (C4D1), after more than five weeks of nivolumab. Autologous stem cell transplantation was followed by relapse in every patient, and brentuximab vedotin exposure varied. The source was peripheral blood mononuclear cells (PBMCs), collected before the fourth cycle of nivolumab. These receptors all come from a human donor with classical Hodgkin lymphoma.

The CDR3, as DNA: TGTGCCAGCAGCTTGTACGCAGGAATGAACACTGAAGCTTTCTTT. Its translation: CASSLYAGMNTEAFF. V usage is TRBV11-2 and J usage is TRBJ1-1; D gene unclear. Germline CDR1 and CDR2: SGHAT and FQNNGV. This CDR3 has 15 residues. The ends were cut back, 3 bases at V and 0 bases at J, with 11 bases in the middle.

The count of this clone is one. The chain is built from TRBV5-6 and TRBJ1-1, with 7 positions matching TRBD1. Trimming at V came to 4 bases and at J to 4 bases, leaving 13 bases not matched to a gene. The CDR3 contains 16 residues. Germline values: CDR1 SGHDT, CDR2 YYEEEE. CDR3 region: CASSPLGQGVSTEAFF. In DNA form, the CDR3 reads TGTGCCAGCAGCCCCCTTGGGCAGGGGGTTTCCACTGAAGCTTTCTTT.